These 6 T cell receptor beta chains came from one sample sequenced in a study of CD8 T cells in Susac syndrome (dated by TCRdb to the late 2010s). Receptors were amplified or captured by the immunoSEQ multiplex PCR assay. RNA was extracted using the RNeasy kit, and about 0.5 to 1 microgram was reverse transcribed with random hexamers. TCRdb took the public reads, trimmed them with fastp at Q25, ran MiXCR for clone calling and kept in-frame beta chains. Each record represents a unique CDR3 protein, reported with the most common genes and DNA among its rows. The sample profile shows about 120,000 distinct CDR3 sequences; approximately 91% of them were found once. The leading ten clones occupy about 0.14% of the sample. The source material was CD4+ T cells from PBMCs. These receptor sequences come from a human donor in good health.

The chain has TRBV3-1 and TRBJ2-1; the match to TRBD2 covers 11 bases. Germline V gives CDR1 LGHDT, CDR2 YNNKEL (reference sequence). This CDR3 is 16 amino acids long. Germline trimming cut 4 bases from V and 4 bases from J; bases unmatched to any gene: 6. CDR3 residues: CASSRTGTSGYNEQFF. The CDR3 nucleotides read TGTGCCAGCAGCCGGACCGGGACTAGCGGATACAATGAGCAGTTCTTC.

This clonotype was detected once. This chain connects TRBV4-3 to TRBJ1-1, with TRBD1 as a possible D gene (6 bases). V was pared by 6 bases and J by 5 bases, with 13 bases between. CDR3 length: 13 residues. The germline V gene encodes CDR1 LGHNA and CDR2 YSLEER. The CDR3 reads CASRAGVGTEAFF. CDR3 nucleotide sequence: TGCGCCAGCAGAGCAGGGGTCGGAACTGAAGCTTTCTTT.

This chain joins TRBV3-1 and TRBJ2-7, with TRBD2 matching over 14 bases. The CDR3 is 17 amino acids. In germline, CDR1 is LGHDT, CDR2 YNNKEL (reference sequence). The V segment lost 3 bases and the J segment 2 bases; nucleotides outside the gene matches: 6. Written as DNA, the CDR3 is TGTGCCAGCAGCCATCCCGGGACTAGCGGGAGAACCTACGAGCAGTACTTC. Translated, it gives CASSHPGTSGRTYEQYF.

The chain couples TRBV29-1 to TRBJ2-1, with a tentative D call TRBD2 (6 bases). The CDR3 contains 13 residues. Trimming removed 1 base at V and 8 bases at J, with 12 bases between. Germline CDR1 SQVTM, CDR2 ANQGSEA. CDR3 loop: CSVEGRGRDEQFF. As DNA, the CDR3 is TGCAGCGTTGAAGGGCGGGGTAGGGATGAGCAGTTCTTC.

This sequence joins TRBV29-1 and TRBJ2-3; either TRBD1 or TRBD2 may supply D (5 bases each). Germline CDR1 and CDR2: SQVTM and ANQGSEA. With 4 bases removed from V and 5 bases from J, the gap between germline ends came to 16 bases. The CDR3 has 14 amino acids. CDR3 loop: CSVGQRTELDTQYF. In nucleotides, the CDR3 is TGCAGCGTTGGACAGCGGACGGAACTAGATACGCAGTATTTT.

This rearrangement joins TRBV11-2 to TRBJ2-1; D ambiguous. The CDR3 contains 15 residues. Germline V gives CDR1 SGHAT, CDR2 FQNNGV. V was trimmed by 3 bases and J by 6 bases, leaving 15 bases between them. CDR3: CASSFDPSPGNEQFF. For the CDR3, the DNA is TGTGCCAGCAGCTTCGATCCCTCACCTGGCAATGAGCAGTTCTTC.